The entry that follows covers one TCR beta chain sequence. CDR3 size: 15 residues. The data were taken from a study of T cells in narcolepsy. In the study overall: Enrolled donors included narcolepsy type 1 or type 2 patients and healthy controls.

The method was immunoSEQ multiplex PCR; TCRdb's version includes in-frame clones alone and lacks a portion of them. The sample consists of fewer than 35,000 clones, over 80% of them appearing once. The chain combines TRBV21-1 with TRBJ1-2; the DNA was not used to check the table's D call, TRBD1. TRBV21-1 is classified as a pseudogene. Sequences were obtained from memory (CD45RA-) CD4+ T cells from blood. The source is a human donor in good health. The CDR3 DNA is TGTGCCAGCAGCAAGGGGACAGTATTTAACTATGGCTACACCTTC. Its translation is CASSKGTVFNYGYTF.